A single sample gave rise to the 27 T cell receptor beta chains below, sequenced in a study of blood T cell repertoires in COVID-19. Generated by immunoSEQ multiplex PCR, the TCRdb table keeps only in-frame clones and is missing some. Here the sample spans 100,000 to 150,000 clones, roughly 88% being singletons. The material sequenced was peripheral blood. The source is a human donor in a cohort sampled during active COVID-19.

This clone was seen a handful of times. The chain links TRBV9 to TRBJ1-2; 8 bases fit TRBD1. J gave up 6 bases and V 4 bases, and 5 bases lay outside the gene matches. Germline V gene lookup returns CDR1 SGDLS and CDR2 YYNGEE. The CDR3 extends over 13 amino acids. CDR3 sequence (DNA): TGTGCCAGCAGCATCGACAGGGGAAATGGCTACACCTTC. Encoded protein: CASSIDRGNGYTF. Full variable domain (missing parts from reference TRBV9 and TRBJ1-2): DSGVTQTPKHLITATGQRVTLRCSPRSGDLSVYWYQQSLDQGLQFLIQYYNGEERAKGNILERFSAQQFPDLHSELNLSSLELGDSALYFCASSIDRGNGYTFGSGTRLTVV.

J is TRBJ1-6 and V is TRBV13; weak D call: TRBD1 (5 bases). Germline CDR1 is PRHDT and CDR2 is FYEKMQ (reference sequence). The CDR3 is 14 amino acids. Trimming removed 3 bases at V and 9 bases at J, with 12 bases between. Here the CDR3 DNA reads TGTGCCAGCAGCTTTGGAGGGGACGGTTCACCCCTCCACTTT. Protein: CASSFGGDGSPLHF.

The chain links TRBV7-2 to TRBJ1-2; a weak D match, TRBD1 (6 bases). This CDR3 comprises 14 residues. Deletions cut 8 bases from V and 4 bases from J, with 17 bases between. CDR1 SGHTA and CDR2 FQGNSA come from the germline V gene. The CDR3 DNA is TGTGCCAGCTTTAGGGGGGGCGGAAGCTATGGCTACACCTTC. This codes for CASFRGGGSYGYTF.

The V gene is TRBV6-2 or TRBV6-3, the J gene TRBJ2-3, with 10 nucleotides matching TRBD2. V shed 5 bases, J shed 0 bases, and the junction held 11 bases outside the gene matches. Germline V gene sequence: CDR1 MNHEY, CDR2 SVGEGT. The CDR3 runs 18 residues. The CDR3 DNA reads as TGTGCCAGCAGTAGCCGGCGGCTAGCGGGAGTTAGCACAGATACGCAGTATTTT. It translates to CASSSRRLAGVSTDTQYF.

The chain combines TRBV20-1 with TRBJ1-2, with D hard to call. The V end was cut by 3 bases, the J end by 5 bases, with 10 bases between. This CDR3 region has 12 residues. Germline CDR1 reads DFQATT; CDR2 reads SNEGSKA (reference sequence). The CDR3 is CSASYPTYGYTF. The CDR3 nucleotides are TGCAGTGCTAGTTATCCGACATATGGCTACACCTTC.

The rearrangement uses TRBV15 and TRBJ2-5; 12 bases fit TRBD1. The CDR3 runs 18 residues. The germline gives CDR1 LNHNV, CDR2 YYDKDF (reference sequence). Losses at the gene ends were 0 bases for V and 4 bases for J; bases not matched to a gene: 9. The CDR3 region is CATSRDPDGTGGLETQYF. Written as DNA, the CDR3 is TGTGCCACCAGCAGAGATCCCGACGGGACAGGGGGCTTAGAGACCCAGTACTTC.

The chain uses TRBV12-5 and TRBJ2-7; possible D gene TRBD1, 6 bases. CDR1 LGHNT and CDR2 FRNRAP come from the germline V gene. The CDR3 totals 14 residues. V lost 3 bases, J lost 5 bases, and 14 bases lay in between. The CDR3 sequence: CASGFHQGLNEQYF. In nucleotides, the CDR3 is TGTGCTAGTGGTTTCCATCAGGGGCTGAACGAGCAGTACTTC. Combining the CDR3 with reference TRBV12-5 and TRBJ2-7 gives the whole variable domain DARVTQTPRHKVTEMGQEVTMRCQPILGHNTVFWYRQTMMQGLELLAYFRNRAPLDDSGMPKDRFSAEMPDATLATLKIQPSEPRDSAVYFCASGFHQGLNEQYFGPGTRLTVT.

The chain recombines TRBV7-9 with TRBJ1-1; D is uncertain. The V end was cut by 3 bases, the J end by 7 bases, with 12 bases between. Germline V CDR1 and CDR2: SEHNR, FQNEAQ (reference sequence). This CDR3 region has 13 residues. DNA for the CDR3: TGTGCCAGCAGCTTGCCGGCAGGCATTGAAGCTTTCTTT. This translates into CASSLPAGIEAFF.

This clone appeared a few times. The chain recombines TRBV4-3 with TRBJ2-2, with D perhaps matching TRBD1 (6 bases). Between the trimmed V and J ends, which lost 0 bases and 5 bases, there was a span of 16 bases. From germline, CDR1 is LGHNA and CDR2 YSLEER. The CDR3 covers 17 residues. DNA of the CDR3: TGCGCCAGCAGCCAAGATCCGGCAGGGGCGGTAACCGGGGAGCTGTTTTTT. Residues: CASSQDPAGAVTGELFF.

The rearrangement links TRBV5-4 to TRBJ2-7, with D perhaps TRBD1 (5 bases). This CDR3 region has 13 residues. CDR1 SGHNT and CDR2 YYREEE come from the germline V gene (reference sequence). Trimming removed 4 bases from V and 4 bases from J, with 12 bases in between. The CDR3 spells CASSQGSLYEQYF. CDR3 DNA sequence: TGTGCCAGCAGCCAGGGAAGCCTTTACGAGCAGTACTTC. The complete variable domain, with remaining parts taken from reference TRBV5-4 and TRBJ2-7, reads ETGVTQSPTHLIKTRGQQVTLRCSSQSGHNTVSWYQQALGQGPQFIFQYYREEENGRGNFPPRFSGLQFPNYSSELNVNALELDDSALYLCASSQGSLYEQYFGPGTRLTVT.

The genes are TRBV11-3 and TRBJ2-7, with TRBD2 as a possible D gene (6 bases). Trimming stripped 5 bases from V and 7 bases from J, with 15 bases between. The CDR3 is 13 amino acids. CDR1 SGHNT and CDR2 YENEEA come from the germline V gene. Here the CDR3 reads CASSTGTRGEQYF. The CDR3 nucleotides are TGTGCCAGCAGCACCGGGACCCGGGGGGAGCAGTACTTC.

The chain recombines TRBV11-2 with TRBJ1-1; 7 bases match TRBD1. The CDR3 length is 16 residues. With V trimmed by 4 bases and J by 1 base, 9 bases remained unmatched. Germline CDR1 and CDR2: SGHAT and FQNNGV. CDR3 region: CASSWSAQGGNTEAFF. The CDR3 DNA sequence: TGTGCCAGCAGCTGGTCGGCCCAGGGGGGGAACACTGAAGCTTTCTTT.

The rearrangement links TRBV7-2 to TRBJ2-1; D perhaps matches TRBD1 (6 bases). V lost 0 bases and J 4 bases, leaving 10 bases between the germline ends. CDR3 length equals 15 residues. Germline CDR1 is SGHTA and CDR2 is FQGNSA. CDR3 sequence: CASSLATGTYNEQFF. The CDR3 bases are TGTGCCAGCAGCTTAGCCACAGGGACGTACAATGAGCAGTTCTTC.

This rearrangement joins TRBV5-1 to TRBJ2-1; TRBD2 agrees at 9 bases. The CDR3 loop spans 15 amino acids. After removal of 6 bases from V and 0 bases from J, the junction contained 4 bases not matched to a gene. The V gene's germline CDR1 is SGHRS and CDR2 YFSETQ. This CDR3 reads CASNLAGSSYNEQFF. The CDR3 DNA reads TGCGCCAGCAATCTAGCGGGGAGCTCCTACAATGAGCAGTTCTTC. The whole variable domain, filled in from reference TRBV5-1 and TRBJ2-1, reads KAGVTQTPRYLIKTRGQQVTLSCSPISGHRSVSWYQQTPGQGLQFLFEYFSETQRNKGNFPGRFSGRQFSNSRSEMNVSTLELGDSALYLCASNLAGSSYNEQFFGPGTRLTVL.

This chain links TRBV6-5 with TRBJ1-4; the D gene is possibly TRBD1 (6 bases). The CDR3 totals 14 residues. Germline CDR1 reads MNHEY; CDR2 reads SVGAGI. Trimming took 8 bases from V and 7 from J, leaving 17 bases between them. CDR3 region: CASRRGFGSEKLFF. DNA of the CDR3: TGTGCCAGCCGAAGGGGGTTTGGGAGTGAAAAACTGTTTTTT.

V is TRBV6-1 and J is TRBJ2-3, with TRBD2 matching 13 bases. J was trimmed by 2 bases and V by 0 bases; bases with no gene match: 11. CDR3 size: 20 residues. Germline V gene data show CDR1 as MNHNS and CDR2 as SASEGT. The DNA for the CDR3 is TGTGCCAGCAGTGAAGCACGATCCGGACTAGCGGGAGTCTTCACAGATACGCAGTATTTT. It encodes CASSEARSGLAGVFTDTQYF.

The chain uses TRBV25-1 and TRBJ2-1; 7 bases are shared with TRBD2. V lost 2 bases and J lost 9; bases outside the gene matches: 7. Germline-derived CDR1 and CDR2 are MGHDK and SYGVNS. This CDR3 region has 14 residues. Here the CDR3 DNA reads TGTGCCAGCAGTGAAATATCCAGGGAGGGTGAGCAGTTCTTC. Its protein is CASSEISREGEQFF.

V and J are TRBV20-1 and TRBJ1-2; maybe TRBD1 (5 bases). The CDR3 is 12 amino acids. With 3 bases removed from V and 7 bases from J, the gap between germline ends came to 12 bases. The germline CDR1 and CDR2 sequences are DFQATT and SNEGSKA (reference sequence). Written as DNA, the CDR3 is TGCAGTGCTAGTAGCAGGGTGTCTGGCTACACCTTC. Its translation is CSASSRVSGYTF.

CDR3 protein: CASSRMAGTPRETQYF. The CDR3 nucleotides are TGTGCCAGTAGTAGGATGGCAGGGACTCCCCGTGAGACCCAGTACTTC. The chain has TRBV19 and TRBJ2-5; D is perhaps TRBD2 (6 bases). The CDR3 loop spans 16 amino acids. V was clipped by 4 bases and J by 5 bases, with 20 bases between them. The V gene's germline CDR1 is LNHDA and CDR2 SQIVND (reference sequence).

The chain joins TRBV4-2 to TRBJ2-1; 7 bases align to TRBD2. Losses at the gene ends were 0 bases for V and 10 bases for J; bases not matched to a gene: 12. The germline V gene has CDR1 LGHNA and CDR2 YNFKEQ. The CDR3 has 16 residues. The CDR3 is CASSQEGGRASGEQFF. The CDR3 DNA is TGTGCCAGCAGCCAAGAGGGTGGGAGGGCCTCCGGGGAGCAGTTCTTC.

The rearrangement joins TRBV6-5 to TRBJ2-7; tentatively, D is TRBD1 (6 bases). The CDR3 is 15 amino acids. Deletions cut 7 bases from V and 0 bases from J, with 16 bases between. Germline CDR1 and CDR2: MNHEY and SVGAGI. CDR3 residues: CASTQGTLTSYEQYF. The CDR3 coding sequence is TGTGCCAGCACTCAGGGGACCTTGACCTCCTACGAGCAGTACTTC.

The CDR3 here is CASSNSGNYGYEQYF. The CDR3 DNA reads as TGTGCCAGTAGCAACAGCGGGAATTATGGCTACGAGCAGTACTTC. This rearrangement joins TRBV19 to TRBJ2-7, with 7 bases matching TRBD2. CDR1 and CDR2 (germline): LNHDA, SQIVND (reference sequence). Losses at the gene ends were 6 bases for V and 3 bases for J; bases not matched to a gene: 11. This CDR3 comprises 15 residues.

This chain joins TRBV19 and TRBJ2-7, with D tentatively TRBD2 (6 bases). The V end was cut by 1 base, the J end by 4 bases, with 14 bases between. CDR1 is LNHDA and CDR2 is SQIVND in the germline V gene (reference sequence). CDR3 size: 15 residues. The CDR3 region has the DNA TGTGCCAGTAGTATAGGTTCAGGTCTAGCGTACGAGCAGTACTTC. This codes for CASSIGSGLAYEQYF.

CDR3 in amino acids: CASSYGTANTEAFF. The CDR3 bases are TGTGCCAGCAGTTACGGGACAGCGAACACTGAAGCTTTCTTT. The gene calls are TRBV6-6 and TRBJ1-1; 7 bases agree with TRBD1. Germline V CDR1 and CDR2: MNHNY, SVGAGI (reference sequence). The ends lost 2 bases at V and 1 base at J; junction bases unmatched: 1. The CDR3 consists of 14 residues.

The V and J genes are TRBV12-3 or TRBV12-4 and TRBJ2-3, with a possible D match to TRBD1 (5 bases). Deletions cut 3 bases from V and 6 bases from J, with 10 bases between. There are 13 residues in the CDR3. The chain's CDR3 is CASSFRSGDTQYF. CDR3 bases: TGTGCCAGCAGTTTCCGGTCAGGGGATACGCAGTATTTT.

This clone was recorded once. The V and J genes are TRBV2 and TRBJ1-4, with D unresolved. CDR1 and CDR2 (germline): SNHLY, FYNNEI. V lost 3 bases, J lost 3 bases, and 8 bases lay in between. This CDR3 is built from 14 residues. The CDR3 sequence is CASSDREANEKLFF. The CDR3 bases are TGTGCCAGCAGTGACCGGGAAGCTAATGAAAAACTGTTTTTT.

This clone was observed a handful of times. The J gene is TRBJ2-1, the V gene TRBV11-1; possibly TRBD1 for D (6 bases). Trimming left V 4 bases short and J 7 bases short, with 8 bases between. Germline V gene data show CDR1 as SGHAT and CDR2 as FQDESV (reference sequence). This CDR3 has 12 amino acids. The CDR3 sequence: CASSYRANEQFF. The CDR3 DNA follows: TGTGCCAGCAGCTACAGGGCTAATGAGCAGTTCTTC.